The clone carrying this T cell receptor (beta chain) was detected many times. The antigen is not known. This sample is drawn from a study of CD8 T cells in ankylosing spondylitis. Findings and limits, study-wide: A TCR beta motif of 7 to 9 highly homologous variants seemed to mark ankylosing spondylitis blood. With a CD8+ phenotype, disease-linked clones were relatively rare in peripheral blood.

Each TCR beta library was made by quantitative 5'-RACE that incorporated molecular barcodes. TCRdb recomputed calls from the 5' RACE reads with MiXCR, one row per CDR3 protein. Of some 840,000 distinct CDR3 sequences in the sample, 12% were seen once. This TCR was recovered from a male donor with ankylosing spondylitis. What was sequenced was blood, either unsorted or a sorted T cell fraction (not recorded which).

Here the CDR3 DNA reads TGCAGTGCTAGCTACAGGGCACTCCAAGAGACCCAGTACTTC. Its translation is CSASYRALQETQYF. The genes are TRBV20-1 and TRBJ2-5; D is possibly TRBD1 (6 bases). The CDR3 totals 14 residues. The V end was cut by 3 bases, the J end by 1 base, with 12 bases between. The germline CDR1 and CDR2 sequences are DFQATT and SNEGSKA (reference sequence).